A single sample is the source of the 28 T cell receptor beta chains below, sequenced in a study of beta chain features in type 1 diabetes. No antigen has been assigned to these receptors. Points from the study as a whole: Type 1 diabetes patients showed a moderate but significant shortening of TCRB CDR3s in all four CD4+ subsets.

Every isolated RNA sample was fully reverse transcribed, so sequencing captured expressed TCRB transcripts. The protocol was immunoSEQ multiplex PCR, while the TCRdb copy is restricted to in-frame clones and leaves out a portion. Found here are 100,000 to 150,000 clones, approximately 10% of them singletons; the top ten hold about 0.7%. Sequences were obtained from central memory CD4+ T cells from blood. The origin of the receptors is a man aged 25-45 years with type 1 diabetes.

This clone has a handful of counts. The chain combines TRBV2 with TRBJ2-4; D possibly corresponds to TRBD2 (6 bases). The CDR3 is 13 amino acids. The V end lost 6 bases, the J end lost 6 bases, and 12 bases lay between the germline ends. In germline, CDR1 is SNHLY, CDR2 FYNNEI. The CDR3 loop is CASSPGTGNIQYF. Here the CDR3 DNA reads TGTGCCAGCAGCCCCGGGACTGGAAACATTCAGTACTTC.

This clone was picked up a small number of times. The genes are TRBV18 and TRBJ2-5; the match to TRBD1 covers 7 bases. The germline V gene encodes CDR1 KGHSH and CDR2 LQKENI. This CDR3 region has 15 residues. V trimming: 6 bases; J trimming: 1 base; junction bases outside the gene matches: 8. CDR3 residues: CASSRGTASQETQYF. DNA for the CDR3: TGTGCCAGCTCCCGTGGGACAGCCAGCCAAGAGACCCAGTACTTC.

CDR3 loop: CASSVQGELGNTIYF. The CDR3 nucleotides read TGTGCCAGCAGCGTGCAGGGGGAACTTGGAAACACCATATATTTT. The J gene is TRBJ1-3, the V gene TRBV5-4; 7 bases agree with TRBD1. The CDR3 runs 15 residues. Germline-derived CDR1 and CDR2 are SGHNT and YYREEE (reference sequence). With V trimmed by 4 bases and J by 3 bases, 7 bases remained unmatched.

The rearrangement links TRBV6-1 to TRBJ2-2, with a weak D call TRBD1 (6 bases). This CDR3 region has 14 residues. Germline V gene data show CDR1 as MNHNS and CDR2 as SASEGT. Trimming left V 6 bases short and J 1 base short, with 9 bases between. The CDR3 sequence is CASSLDRNTGELFF. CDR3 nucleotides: TGTGCCAGCAGCTTGGACAGGAACACCGGGGAGCTGTTTTTT.

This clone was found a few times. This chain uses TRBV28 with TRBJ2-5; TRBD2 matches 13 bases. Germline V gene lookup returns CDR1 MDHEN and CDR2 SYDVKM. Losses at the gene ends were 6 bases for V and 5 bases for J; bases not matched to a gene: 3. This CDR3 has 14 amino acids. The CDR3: CASRLTSGGETQYF. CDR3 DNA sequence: TGTGCCAGCAGGTTGACTAGCGGGGGGGAGACCCAGTACTTC.

The chain's CDR3 is CASSQMTPGQGVYTF. The CDR3 nucleotides read TGTGCCAGCAGCCAAATGACGCCGGGACAGGGGGTCTACACCTTC. The chain uses TRBV14 and TRBJ1-2, with TRBD1 identical over 11 bases. The CDR3 spans 15 residues. J gave up 10 bases and V 2 bases, and 9 bases lay outside the gene matches. CDR1 and CDR2 (germline): SGHDN, FVKESK.

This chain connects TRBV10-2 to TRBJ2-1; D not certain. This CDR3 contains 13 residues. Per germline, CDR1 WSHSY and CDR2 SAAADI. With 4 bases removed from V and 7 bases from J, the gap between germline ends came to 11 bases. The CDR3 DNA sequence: TGCGCCAGCAGTGGCCCCTCCCGGAATGAGCAGTTCTTC. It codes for CASSGPSRNEQFF.

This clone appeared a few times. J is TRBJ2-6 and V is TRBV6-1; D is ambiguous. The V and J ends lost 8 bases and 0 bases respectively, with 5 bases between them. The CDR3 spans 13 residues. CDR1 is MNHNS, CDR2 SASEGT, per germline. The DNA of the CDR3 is TGTGCCAGCGTAAACTCTGGGGCCAACGTCCTGACTTTC. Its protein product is CASVNSGANVLTF.

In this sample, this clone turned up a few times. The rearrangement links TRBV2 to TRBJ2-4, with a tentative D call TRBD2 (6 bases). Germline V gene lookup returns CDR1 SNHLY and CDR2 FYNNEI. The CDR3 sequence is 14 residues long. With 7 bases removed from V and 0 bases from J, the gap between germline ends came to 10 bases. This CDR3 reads CASIPGLAKNIQYF. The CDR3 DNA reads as TGTGCCAGCATACCGGGACTAGCCAAAAACATTCAGTACTTC.

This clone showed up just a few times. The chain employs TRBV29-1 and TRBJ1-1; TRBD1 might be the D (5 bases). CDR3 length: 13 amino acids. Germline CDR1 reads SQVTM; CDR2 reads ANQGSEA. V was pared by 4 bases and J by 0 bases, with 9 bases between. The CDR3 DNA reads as TGCAGCGTTGCCTGGGGCATGAACACTGAAGCTTTCTTT. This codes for CSVAWGMNTEAFF.

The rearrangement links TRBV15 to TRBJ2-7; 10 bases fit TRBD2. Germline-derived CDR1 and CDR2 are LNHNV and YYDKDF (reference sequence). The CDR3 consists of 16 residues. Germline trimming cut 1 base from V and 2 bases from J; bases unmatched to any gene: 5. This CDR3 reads CATSRGGTSGAYEQYF. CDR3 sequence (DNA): TGTGCCACCAGCAGAGGGGGAACTAGCGGGGCCTACGAGCAGTACTTC.

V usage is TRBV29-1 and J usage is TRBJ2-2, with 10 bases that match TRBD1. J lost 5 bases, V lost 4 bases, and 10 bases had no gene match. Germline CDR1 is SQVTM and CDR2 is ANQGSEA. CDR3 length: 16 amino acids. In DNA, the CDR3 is TGCAGCGTTGGGTCCCCCGGGACAGGGGTAACCGGGGAGCTGTTTTTT. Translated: CSVGSPGTGVTGELFF.

The CDR3 here is CASSVQGSRQPQHF. CDR3 coding DNA: TGTGCCAGCAGTGTACAGGGTTCCAGGCAGCCCCAGCATTTT. V and J are TRBV28 and TRBJ1-5; D perhaps matches TRBD1 (6 bases). V lost 5 bases and J lost 7, with 15 bases in between. The CDR3 consists of 14 residues. Germline V gene data show CDR1 as MDHEN and CDR2 as SYDVKM.

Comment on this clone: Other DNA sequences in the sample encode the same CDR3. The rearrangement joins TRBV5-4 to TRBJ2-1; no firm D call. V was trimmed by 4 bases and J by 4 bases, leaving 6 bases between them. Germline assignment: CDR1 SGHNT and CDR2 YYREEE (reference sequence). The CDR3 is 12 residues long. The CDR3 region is CASSLRYNEQFF. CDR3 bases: TGTGCCAGCAGCCTCAGGTACAATGAGCAGTTCTTC.

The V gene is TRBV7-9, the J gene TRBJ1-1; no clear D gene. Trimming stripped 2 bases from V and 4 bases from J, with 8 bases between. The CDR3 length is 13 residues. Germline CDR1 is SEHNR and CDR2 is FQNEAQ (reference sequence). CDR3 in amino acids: CASSLIEGTEAFF. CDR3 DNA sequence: TGTGCCAGCAGCTTAATTGAGGGCACTGAAGCTTTCTTT. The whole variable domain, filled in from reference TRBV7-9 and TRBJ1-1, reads DTGVSQNPRHKITKRGQNVTFRCDPISEHNRLYWYRQTLGQGPEFLTYFQNEAQLEKSRLLSDRFSAERPKGSFSTLEIQRTEQGDSAMYLCASSLIEGTEAFFGQGTRLTVV.

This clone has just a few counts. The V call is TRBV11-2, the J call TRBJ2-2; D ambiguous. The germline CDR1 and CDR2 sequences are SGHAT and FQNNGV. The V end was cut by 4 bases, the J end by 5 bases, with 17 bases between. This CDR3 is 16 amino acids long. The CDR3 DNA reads TGTGCCAGCAGCTCCCCTGGAAGGAGAGGTACCGGGGAGCTGTTTTTT. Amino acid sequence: CASSSPGRRGTGELFF.

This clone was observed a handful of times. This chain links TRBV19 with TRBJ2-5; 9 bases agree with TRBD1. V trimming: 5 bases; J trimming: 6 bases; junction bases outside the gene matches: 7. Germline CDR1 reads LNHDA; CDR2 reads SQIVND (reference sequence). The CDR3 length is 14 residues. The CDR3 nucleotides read TGTGCCAGTAGTTTCTGGGACAGGGCCAAGACCCAGTACTTC. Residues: CASSFWDRAKTQYF.

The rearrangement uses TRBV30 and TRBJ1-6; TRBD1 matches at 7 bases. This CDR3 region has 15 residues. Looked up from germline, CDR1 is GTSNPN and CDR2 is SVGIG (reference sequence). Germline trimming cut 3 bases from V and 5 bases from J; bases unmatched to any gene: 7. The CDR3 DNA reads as TGTGCCTGGAGCCTGACAGGGCGGAATAATTCACCCCTCCACTTT. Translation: CAWSLTGRNNSPLHF.

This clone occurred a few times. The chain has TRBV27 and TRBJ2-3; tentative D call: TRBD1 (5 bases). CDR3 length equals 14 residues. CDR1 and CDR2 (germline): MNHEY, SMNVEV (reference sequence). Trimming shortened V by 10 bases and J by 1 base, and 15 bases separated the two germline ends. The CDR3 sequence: CATRQSDRTDTQYF. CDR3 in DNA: TGTGCCACCCGACAGAGCGATCGCACAGATACGCAGTATTTT.

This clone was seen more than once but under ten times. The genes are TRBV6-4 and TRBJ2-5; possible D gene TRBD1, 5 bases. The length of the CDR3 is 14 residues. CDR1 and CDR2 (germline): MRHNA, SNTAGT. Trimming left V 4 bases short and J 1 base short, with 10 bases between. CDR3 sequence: CASSVDSSQETQYF. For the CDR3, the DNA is TGTGCCAGCAGTGTAGACAGCAGCCAAGAGACCCAGTACTTC.

CDR3 sequence (DNA): TGTGCCAGCTCACCAAGGCGGGACAATGAGCAGTTCTTC. Translated, it gives CASSPRRDNEQFF. The chain couples TRBV18 to TRBJ2-1, with D tentatively TRBD2 (5 bases). Trimming took 2 bases from V and 5 from J, leaving 7 bases between them. The CDR3 is made up of 13 amino acids. Germline CDR1 KGHSH, CDR2 LQKENI.

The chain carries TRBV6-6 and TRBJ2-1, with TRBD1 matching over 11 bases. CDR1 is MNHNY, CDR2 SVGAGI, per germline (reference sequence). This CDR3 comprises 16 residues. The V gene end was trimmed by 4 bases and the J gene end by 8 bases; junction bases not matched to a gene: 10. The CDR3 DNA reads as TGTGCCAGCAGTTCAGGACAGGGGGCGCCCGGGTATGAGCAGTTCTTC. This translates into CASSSGQGAPGYEQFF.

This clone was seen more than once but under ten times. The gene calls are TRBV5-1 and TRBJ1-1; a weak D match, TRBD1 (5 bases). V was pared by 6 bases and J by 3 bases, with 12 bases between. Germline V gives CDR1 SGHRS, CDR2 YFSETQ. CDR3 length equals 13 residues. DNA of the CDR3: TGCGCCAGCACCATAGACAGCCACACTGAAGCTTTCTTT. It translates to CASTIDSHTEAFF.

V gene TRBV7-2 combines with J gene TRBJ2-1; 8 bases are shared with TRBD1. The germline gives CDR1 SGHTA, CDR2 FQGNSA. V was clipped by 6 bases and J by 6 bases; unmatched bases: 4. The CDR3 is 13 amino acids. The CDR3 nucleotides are TGTGCCAGCAGATTTACAGGGGGCAATGAGCAGTTCTTC. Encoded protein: CASRFTGGNEQFF.

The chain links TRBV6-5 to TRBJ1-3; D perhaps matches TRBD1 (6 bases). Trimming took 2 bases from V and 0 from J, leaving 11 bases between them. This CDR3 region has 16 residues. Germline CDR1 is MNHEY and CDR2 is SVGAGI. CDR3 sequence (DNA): TGTGCCAGCAGTTACGGGACGGACAGCTCTGGAAACACCATATATTTT. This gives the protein CASSYGTDSSGNTIYF.

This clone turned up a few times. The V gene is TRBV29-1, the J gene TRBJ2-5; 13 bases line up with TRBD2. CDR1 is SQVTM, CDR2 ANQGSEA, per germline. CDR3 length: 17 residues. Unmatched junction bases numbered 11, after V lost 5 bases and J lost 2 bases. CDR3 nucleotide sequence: TGCAGCGTTCGTAACCCGGGACTAGCGGGGACGCAAGAGACCCAGTACTTC. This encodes CSVRNPGLAGTQETQYF. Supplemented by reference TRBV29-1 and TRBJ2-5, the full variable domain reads SAVISQKPSRDICQRGTSLTIQCQVDSQVTMMFWYRQQPGQSLTLIATANQGSEATYESGFVIDKFPISRPNLTFSTLTVSNMSPEDSSIYLCSVRNPGLAGTQETQYFGPGTRLLVL.

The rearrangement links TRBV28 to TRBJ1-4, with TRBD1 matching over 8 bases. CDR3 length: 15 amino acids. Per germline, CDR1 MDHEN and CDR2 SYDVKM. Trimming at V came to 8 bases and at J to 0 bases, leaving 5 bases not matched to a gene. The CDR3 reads CASHSGGATNEKLFF. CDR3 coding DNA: TGTGCCAGCCACTCAGGGGGCGCAACTAATGAAAAACTGTTTTTT.

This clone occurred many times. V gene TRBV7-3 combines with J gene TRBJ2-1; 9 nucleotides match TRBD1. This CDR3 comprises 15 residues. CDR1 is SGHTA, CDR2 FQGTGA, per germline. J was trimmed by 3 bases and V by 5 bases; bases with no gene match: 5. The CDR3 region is CASSIPGQGYNEQFF. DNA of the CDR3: TGTGCCAGCAGCATCCCGGGACAGGGCTACAATGAGCAGTTCTTC.